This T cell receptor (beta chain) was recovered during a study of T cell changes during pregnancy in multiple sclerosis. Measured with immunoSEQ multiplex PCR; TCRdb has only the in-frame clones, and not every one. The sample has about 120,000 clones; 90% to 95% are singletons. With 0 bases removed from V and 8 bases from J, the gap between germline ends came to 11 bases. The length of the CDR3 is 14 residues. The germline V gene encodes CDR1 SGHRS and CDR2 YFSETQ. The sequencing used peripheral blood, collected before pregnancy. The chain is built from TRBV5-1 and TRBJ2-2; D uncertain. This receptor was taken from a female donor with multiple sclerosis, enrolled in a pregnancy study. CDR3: CASSLAGRSGELFF. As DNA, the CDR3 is TGCGCCAGCAGCTTGGCCGGCAGGTCTGGGGAGCTGTTTTTT.